This TCR beta chain was captured in a study of T cell repertoires in cytomegalovirus infection. Study-wide background: The public TCR beta signatures pointed to both CMV infection and matching HLA type.

This clonotype was recorded many times. TCRdb recomputed calls from the reads with MiXCR, one row per CDR3 protein. The sample includes 210,000 or so distinct CDR3 sequences, 6% to 8% of them seen just once. Sample: PBMCs. The TCR comes from a human donor in good health (CMV status not recorded). Some clones in this sample may be carry-over from other donors' samples.

The CDR3 sequence: CASSFFPGRGNTGELFF. In nucleotides, the CDR3 is TGTGCCAGCAGTTTCTTCCCGGGACGGGGAAACACCGGGGAGCTGTTTTTT. The chain carries TRBV28 and TRBJ2-2; tentatively, D is TRBD1 or TRBD2 (5 bases each). CDR3 length: 17 residues. The germline V gene encodes CDR1 MDHEN and CDR2 SYDVKM. The V gene lost 3 bases and the J gene lost 2 bases, with 16 bases spanning the gap.